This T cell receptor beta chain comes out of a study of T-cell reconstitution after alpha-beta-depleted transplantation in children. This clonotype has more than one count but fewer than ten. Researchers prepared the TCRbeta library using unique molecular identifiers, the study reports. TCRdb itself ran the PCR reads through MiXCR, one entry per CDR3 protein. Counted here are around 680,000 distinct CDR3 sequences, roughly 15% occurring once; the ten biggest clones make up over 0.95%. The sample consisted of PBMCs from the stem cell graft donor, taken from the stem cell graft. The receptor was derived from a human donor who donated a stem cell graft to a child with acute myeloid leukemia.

The CDR3 bases are TGTGCCAGCAGCCCACGGGACAGCCGTAACTATGGCTACACCTTC. Translating it yields CASSPRDSRNYGYTF. This chain links TRBV7-8 with TRBJ1-2; 7 nucleotides agree with TRBD1. From germline, CDR1 is SGHVS and CDR2 FQNEAQ. V dropped 5 bases and J dropped 1; count of bases not matched to a gene: 7. The CDR3 has 15 amino acids.